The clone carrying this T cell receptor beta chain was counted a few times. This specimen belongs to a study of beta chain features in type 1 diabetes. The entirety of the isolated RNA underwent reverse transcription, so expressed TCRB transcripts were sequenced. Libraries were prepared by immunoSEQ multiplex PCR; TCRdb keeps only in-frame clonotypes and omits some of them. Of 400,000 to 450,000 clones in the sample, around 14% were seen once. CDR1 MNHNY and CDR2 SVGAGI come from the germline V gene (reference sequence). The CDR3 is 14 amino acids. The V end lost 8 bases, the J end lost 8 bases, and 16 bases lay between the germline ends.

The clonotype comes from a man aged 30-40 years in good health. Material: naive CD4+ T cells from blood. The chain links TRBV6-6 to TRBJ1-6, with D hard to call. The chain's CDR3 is CASSAPKNHSPLHF. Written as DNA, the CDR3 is TGTGCCAGCTCCGCCCCGAAAAACCATTCACCCCTCCACTTT.